This TCR beta chain was captured in a study of regulatory T cells in long-lasting Graves disease. General study results and limits: Persistent cases favored TRBV28, TRBJ1-2 and TRBJ2-5.

Ten or more counts support this clonotype. Its antigen is unknown. Specified time point: persistent/refractory GD, antithyroid drugs over 5 years with positive TRAb. Scientists built the TCR library using RNA that was extracted from PBMCs. Building the TCR beta libraries relied on iRepertoire HTBI primers, and CDR3 regions underwent Arm-PCR. Per the study methods: Analysis of the samples identified 50 to 65 TRBV and 14 to 15 TRBJ segments. One entry per CDR3 protein, called by TCRdb with MiXCR from the multiplex PCR reads. The V and J calls shown here were made by TCRdb, not taken from the authors' results. The top ten hold approximately 28% of the sample, which has a few hundred thousand distinct CDR3 sequences, 23% seen once. Unmatched junction bases numbered 11, after V lost 6 bases and J lost 0 bases. This CDR3 is built from 18 residues. Germline V CDR1 and CDR2: SGHAT, FQDESV (reference sequence).

Material: peripheral blood mononuclear cells (PBMCs), obtained when the disease was refractory, from a patient treated with antithyroid drugs. This TCR was recovered from a female donor with Graves disease. The chain combines TRBV11-1 with TRBJ2-7, with TRBD2 matching over 13 bases. The CDR3 sequence is CASSALAGGQWSSYEQYF. For the CDR3, the DNA is TGTGCCAGCAGTGCACTAGCGGGAGGGCAGTGGAGCTCCTACGAGCAGTACTTC.